The clone carrying this T cell receptor (beta chain) occurred a few times. As yet, its antigen is unknown. Conversion of TCR transcripts into cDNA relied on 5'RACE template switching, which added a universal primer site and UMIs. TCRdb redid the calling of the 5' RACE reads with MiXCR, one entry per CDR3 protein. The sample lists 300,000 to 350,000 distinct CDR3 sequences, around 10% seen once, with 3% to 3.5% in the top ten. This record comes from a study of T cells after yellow fever vaccination. Study in general: Fractions of low cell number were prepared using SMART-Seq v4 Ultra Low Input. Study-wide findings and caveats: Researchers noted that a small share of clonotypes showed up in both CD4 and CD8 compartments.

Germline V gene sequence: CDR1 LGHDT, CDR2 YNNKEL (reference sequence). V lost 1 base, J lost 7 bases, and 11 bases lay in between. CDR3 length equals 15 residues. This sequence originates from a man aged 18 to 30 who received the YFV17D yellow fever vaccine. The chain couples TRBV3-1 to TRBJ1-6; TRBD1 might be the D (5 bases). The source was CD4+ T cells sorted from PBMCs, collected 45 days after the yellow fever booster vaccination. The CDR3 DNA reads TGTGCCAGCAGCCAAGTCAGGGCTCGGAATTCACCCCTCCACTTT. Translation gives CASSQVRARNSPLHF.